This is a list of T cell receptor beta chains from one sample in a study of graft-versus-host responses after intestinal transplantation. Repertoires were generated with immunoSEQ multiplex PCR, while TCRdb's copy carries only in-frame clones and drops some. The table records more than 65,000 clones, around 95% of them present only once. These TCRs' antigens remain unknown. The material was unstimulated CD8+ T cells sorted from spleen or lymph node cells, obtained before intestinal transplant. The receptors were gathered from a human donor who received an intestinal transplant. CDR3s include the opening cysteine and the closing phenylalanine or tryptophan. Each record gives: V gene, clone size, D gene, J gene, CDR3 protein, CDR3 DNA. D genes are given only for firm matches. Some rows have no size entry. The others give once, few or many, or a class for an expanded clone.

v_call: TRBV18; clone_size: NA; d_call: NA; j_call: TRBJ2-7; cdr3_aa: CASSPQATLPPPYEQYF; cdr3_nt: TGTGCCAGCTCACCACAGGCGACCCTCCCTCCACCCTACGAGCAGTACTTC
v_call: TRBV5-8; clone_size: NA; d_call: NA; j_call: TRBJ2-1; cdr3_aa: CASSLLAGNEQFF; cdr3_nt: TGTGCCAGCAGCCTTCTAGCCGGCAATGAGCAGTTCTTC
v_call: TRBV6-1; clone_size: NA; d_call: NA; j_call: TRBJ1-5; cdr3_aa: CASSAITRLTGYEPQHF; cdr3_nt: TGTGCCAGCAGTGCTATTACAAGACTCACAGGGTATGAGCCCCAGCATTTT
v_call: TRBV6-5; clone_size: NA; d_call: NA; j_call: TRBJ2-7; cdr3_aa: CASSYSRRDEQYF; cdr3_nt: TGTGCCAGCAGTTACTCTCGTAGGGACGAGCAGTACTTC
v_call: TRBV7-9; clone_size: NA; d_call: TRBD1; j_call: TRBJ2-3; cdr3_aa: CASSLLGQRPSTDTQYF; cdr3_nt: TGTGCCAGCAGCTTGCTGGGACAGCGACCTAGCACAGATACGCAGTATTTT
v_call: TRBV6-5; clone_size: NA; d_call: NA; j_call: TRBJ2-7; cdr3_aa: CASTYGENTYEQYF; cdr3_nt: TGTGCCAGCACCTATGGGGAGAATACCTACGAGCAGTACTTC
v_call: TRBV5-6; clone_size: NA; d_call: TRBD1; j_call: TRBJ1-2; cdr3_aa: CATRQGRLAYGYTF; cdr3_nt: TGTGCCACCAGACAGGGAAGGCTCGCCTATGGCTACACCTTC
v_call: TRBV19; clone_size: NA; d_call: TRBD1; j_call: TRBJ2-7; cdr3_aa: CASSQQGTSYEQYF; cdr3_nt: TGTGCCAGTAGTCAACAGGGGACCTCCTACGAGCAGTACTTC
v_call: TRBV7-7; clone_size: NA; d_call: NA; j_call: TRBJ2-7; cdr3_aa: CASSFGAGETYEQYF; cdr3_nt: TGTGCCAGCAGCTTTGGCGCGGGTGAAACCTACGAGCAGTACTTC
v_call: TRBV28; clone_size: NA; d_call: TRBD1; j_call: TRBJ1-5; cdr3_aa: CASSLRGQGNNQPQHF; cdr3_nt: TGTGCCAGCAGTTTAAGGGGACAGGGGAACAATCAGCCCCAGCATTTT
v_call: TRBV10-2; clone_size: NA; d_call: TRBD1; j_call: TRBJ1-2; cdr3_aa: CASSEPGGQGAFGPYGYTF; cdr3_nt: TGCGCCAGCAGTGAGCCGGGGGGACAGGGGGCGTTCGGCCCCTATGGCTACACCTTC
v_call: TRBV27; clone_size: NA; d_call: NA; j_call: TRBJ1-5; cdr3_aa: CASSPWEVGQPQHF; cdr3_nt: TGTGCCAGCAGCCCCTGGGAGGTAGGGCAGCCCCAGCATTTT
v_call: TRBV7-3; clone_size: NA; d_call: TRBD2; j_call: TRBJ2-2; cdr3_aa: CASSLAGGTGELFF; cdr3_nt: TGTGCCAGCAGCTTAGCGGGAGGCACCGGGGAGCTGTTTTTT
v_call: TRBV27; clone_size: NA; d_call: TRBD2; j_call: TRBJ2-2; cdr3_aa: CASSLGLAGGAGELFF; cdr3_nt: TGTGCCAGCAGTTTAGGCCTAGCGGGAGGGGCCGGGGAGCTGTTTTTT
v_call: TRBV27; clone_size: NA; d_call: NA; j_call: TRBJ2-1; cdr3_aa: CASSFWGNEQFF; cdr3_nt: TGTGCCAGCAGTTTCTGGGGGAATGAGCAGTTCTTC
v_call: TRBV30; clone_size: NA; d_call: NA; j_call: TRBJ1-5; cdr3_aa: CAWRSGVGGQPQHF; cdr3_nt: TGTGCCTGGAGGAGCGGGGTCGGGGGTCAGCCCCAGCATTTT
v_call: TRBV27; clone_size: NA; d_call: NA; j_call: TRBJ2-5; cdr3_aa: CASSGPGIGETQYF; cdr3_nt: TGTGCCAGCAGTGGTCCCGGAATAGGGGAGACCCAGTACTTC
v_call: TRBV11-2; clone_size: NA; d_call: TRBD2; j_call: TRBJ2-1; cdr3_aa: CASSSTSGSLYNEQFF; cdr3_nt: TGTGCCAGCAGCTCAACTAGCGGAAGTTTATACAATGAGCAGTTCTTC
v_call: TRBV28; clone_size: NA; d_call: TRBD2; j_call: TRBJ2-3; cdr3_aa: CASSYGGSGGTDTQYF; cdr3_nt: TGTGCCAGCAGTTATGGGGGTAGCGGGGGCACAGATACGCAGTATTTT
v_call: TRBV7-3; clone_size: NA; d_call: NA; j_call: TRBJ2-7; cdr3_aa: CASSLGNGAYEQYF; cdr3_nt: TGTGCCAGCAGCCTGGGAAACGGAGCCTACGAGCAGTACTTC
v_call: TRBV7-9; clone_size: NA; d_call: NA; j_call: TRBJ1-2; cdr3_aa: CASSSDRGGQVDGYTF; cdr3_nt: TGTGCCAGCAGCTCCGATCGTGGGGGGCAAGTAGATGGCTACACCTTC
v_call: TRBV10-2; clone_size: NA; d_call: TRBD2; j_call: TRBJ2-1; cdr3_aa: CASSEGTSSYNEQFF; cdr3_nt: TGCGCCAGCAGTGAGGGGACTAGCTCCTACAATGAGCAGTTCTTC
v_call: TRBV9; clone_size: NA; d_call: TRBD2; j_call: TRBJ2-1; cdr3_aa: CASSVGTSGSGQFF; cdr3_nt: TGTGCCAGCAGCGTAGGGACTAGCGGGAGTGGGCAGTTCTTC
v_call: TRBV9; clone_size: NA; d_call: TRBD1; j_call: TRBJ1-4; cdr3_aa: CASSVAGTGNEKLFF; cdr3_nt: TGTGCCAGCAGCGTAGCTGGGACAGGGAACGAAAAACTGTTTTTT
v_call: TRBV5-1; clone_size: NA; d_call: NA; j_call: TRBJ1-4; cdr3_aa: CASSHGLLLNEKLFF; cdr3_nt: TGCGCCAGCAGCCATGGACTCCTGCTAAATGAAAAACTGTTTTTT
v_call: TRBV4-2; clone_size: once; d_call: NA; j_call: TRBJ2-3; cdr3_aa: CASSQDRTPIPHTQYF; cdr3_nt: TGTGCCAGCAGCCAAGATCGGACGCCTATTCCCCATACGCAGTATTTT
v_call: TRBV9; clone_size: NA; d_call: NA; j_call: TRBJ1-2; cdr3_aa: CASKGHLSNGGYGYTF; cdr3_nt: TGTGCCAGCAAGGGTCACCTGTCAAATGGGGGATATGGCTACACCTTC
v_call: TRBV5-4; clone_size: NA; d_call: NA; j_call: TRBJ2-7; cdr3_aa: CASSPGYSDHEQYF; cdr3_nt: TGTGCCAGCAGCCCGGGCTATAGCGACCACGAGCAGTACTTC
v_call: TRBV7-9; clone_size: NA; d_call: TRBD1; j_call: TRBJ2-1; cdr3_aa: CASRDSLYNEQFF; cdr3_nt: TGTGCCAGCCGGGACAGCCTTTACAATGAGCAGTTCTTC
v_call: TRBV15; clone_size: NA; d_call: TRBD2; j_call: TRBJ2-1; cdr3_aa: CATRLGLADNEQFF; cdr3_nt: TGTGCCACCAGGCTTGGGCTAGCGGACAATGAGCAGTTCTTC
v_call: TRBV4-1; clone_size: NA; d_call: NA; j_call: TRBJ1-5; cdr3_aa: CASSQTTGANQPQHF; cdr3_nt: TGCGCCAGCAGCCAGACGACAGGAGCTAATCAGCCCCAGCATTTT
v_call: TRBV28; clone_size: NA; d_call: TRBD1; j_call: TRBJ2-1; cdr3_aa: CASSFARTGDEQFF; cdr3_nt: TGTGCCAGCAGTTTTGCCCGGACAGGAGATGAGCAGTTCTTC
v_call: TRBV4-1; clone_size: NA; d_call: NA; j_call: TRBJ2-7; cdr3_aa: CASSQGVVSYEQYF; cdr3_nt: TGCGCCAGCAGCCAAGGTGTGGTCAGCTACGAGCAGTACTTC
v_call: TRBV9; clone_size: NA; d_call: NA; j_call: TRBJ1-3; cdr3_aa: CASSDGGGNTIYF; cdr3_nt: TGTGCCAGCAGCGACGGAGGTGGAAACACCATATATTTT
v_call: TRBV2; clone_size: NA; d_call: NA; j_call: TRBJ2-3; cdr3_aa: CASELATDTQYF; cdr3_nt: TGTGCCAGCGAACTGGCTACAGATACGCAGTATTTT
v_call: TRBV6-5; clone_size: NA; d_call: NA; j_call: TRBJ1-1; cdr3_aa: CASIPSGPNTEAFF; cdr3_nt: TGTGCCAGCATCCCTAGCGGGCCAAACACTGAAGCTTTCTTT